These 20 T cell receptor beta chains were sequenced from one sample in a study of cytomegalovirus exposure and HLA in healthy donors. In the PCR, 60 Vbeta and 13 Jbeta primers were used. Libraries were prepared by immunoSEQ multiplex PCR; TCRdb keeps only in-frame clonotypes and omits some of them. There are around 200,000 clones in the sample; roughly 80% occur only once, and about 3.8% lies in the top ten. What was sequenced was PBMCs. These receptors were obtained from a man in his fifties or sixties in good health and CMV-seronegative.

CDR3 protein: CASSQSRAGGYYEQYF. The CDR3 nucleotides read TGCGCCAGCAGCCAAAGTCGAGCGGGGGGATACTACGAGCAGTACTTC. This chain uses TRBV4-3 with TRBJ2-7; 9 bases match TRBD2. Trimming removed 2 bases from V and 3 bases from J; junction bases left unmatched: 8. CDR3 length equals 16 residues. The germline V gene has CDR1 LGHNA and CDR2 YSLEER.

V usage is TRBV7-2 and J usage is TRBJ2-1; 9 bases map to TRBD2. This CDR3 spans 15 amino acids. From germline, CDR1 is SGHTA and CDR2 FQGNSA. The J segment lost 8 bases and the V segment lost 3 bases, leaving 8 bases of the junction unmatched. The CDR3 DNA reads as TGTGCCAGCAGCTTCCAGGCGGGGGGGCTATATGAGCAGTTCTTC. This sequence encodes CASSFQAGGLYEQFF.

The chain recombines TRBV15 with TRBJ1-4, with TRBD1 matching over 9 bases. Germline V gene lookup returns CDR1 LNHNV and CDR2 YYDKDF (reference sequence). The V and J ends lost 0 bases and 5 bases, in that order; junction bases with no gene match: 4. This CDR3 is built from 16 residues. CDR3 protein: CATSRERGQGNEKLFF. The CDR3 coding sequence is TGTGCCACCAGCAGAGAGCGAGGACAGGGGAATGAAAAACTGTTTTTT.

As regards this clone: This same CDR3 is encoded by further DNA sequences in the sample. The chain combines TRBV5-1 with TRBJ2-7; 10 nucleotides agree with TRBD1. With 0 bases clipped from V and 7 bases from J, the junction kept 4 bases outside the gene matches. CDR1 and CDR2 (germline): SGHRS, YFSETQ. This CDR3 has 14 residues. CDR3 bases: TGCGCCAGCAGCTTGGGGGGACAGGGGCGTGAGCAGTACTTC. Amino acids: CASSLGGQGREQYF.

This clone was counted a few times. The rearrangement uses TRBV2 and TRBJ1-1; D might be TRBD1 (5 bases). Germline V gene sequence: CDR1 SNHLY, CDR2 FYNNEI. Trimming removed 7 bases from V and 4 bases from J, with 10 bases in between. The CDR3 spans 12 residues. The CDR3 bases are TGTGCCAGCAAGGGGTCCGGCACTGAAGCTTTCTTT. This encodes CASKGSGTEAFF.

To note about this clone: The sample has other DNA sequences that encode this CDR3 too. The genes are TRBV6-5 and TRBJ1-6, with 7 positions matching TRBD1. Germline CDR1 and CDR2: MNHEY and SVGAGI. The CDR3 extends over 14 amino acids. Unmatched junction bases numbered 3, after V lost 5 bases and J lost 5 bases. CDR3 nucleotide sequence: TGTGCCAGCAGTAAGGGACAGAATAATTCACCCCTCCACTTT. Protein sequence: CASSKGQNNSPLHF.

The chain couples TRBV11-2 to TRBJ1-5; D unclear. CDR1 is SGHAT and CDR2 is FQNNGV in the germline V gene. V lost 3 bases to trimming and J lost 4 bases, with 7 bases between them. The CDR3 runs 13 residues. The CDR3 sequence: CASSFNRNQPQHF. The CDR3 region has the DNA TGTGCCAGCAGCTTTAACCGGAATCAGCCCCAGCATTTT.

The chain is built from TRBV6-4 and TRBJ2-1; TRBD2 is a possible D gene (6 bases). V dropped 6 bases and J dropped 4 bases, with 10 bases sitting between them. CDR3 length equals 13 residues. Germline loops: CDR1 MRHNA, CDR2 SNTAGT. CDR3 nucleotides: TGTGCCAGCAGCCGGGACTCATACAATGAGCAGTTCTTC. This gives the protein CASSRDSYNEQFF.

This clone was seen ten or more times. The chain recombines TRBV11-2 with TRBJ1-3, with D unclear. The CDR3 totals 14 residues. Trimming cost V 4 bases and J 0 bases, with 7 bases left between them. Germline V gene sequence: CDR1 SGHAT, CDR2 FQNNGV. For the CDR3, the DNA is TGTGCCAGCAGCTCGACTCGCTCTGGAAACACCATATATTTT. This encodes CASSSTRSGNTIYF.

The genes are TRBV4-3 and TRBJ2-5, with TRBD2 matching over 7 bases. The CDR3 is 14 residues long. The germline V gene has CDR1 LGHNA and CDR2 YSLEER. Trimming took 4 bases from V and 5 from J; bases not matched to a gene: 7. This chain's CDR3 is CASSPENSGETQYF. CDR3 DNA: TGCGCCAGCAGCCCGGAAAATAGCGGGGAGACCCAGTACTTC.

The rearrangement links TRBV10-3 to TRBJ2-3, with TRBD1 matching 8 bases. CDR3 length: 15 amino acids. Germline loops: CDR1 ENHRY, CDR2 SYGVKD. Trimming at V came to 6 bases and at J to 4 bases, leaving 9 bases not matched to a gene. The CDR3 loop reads CAISAGDRGADTQYF. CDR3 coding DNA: TGTGCCATCAGCGCTGGAGACAGGGGCGCAGATACGCAGTATTTT.

The CDR3 sequence: CASSPRLAGGSSVSTDTQYF. DNA for the CDR3: TGTGCCAGCTCACCCAGACTAGCGGGGGGTTCAAGTGTCAGCACAGATACGCAGTATTTT. The V and J genes are TRBV18 and TRBJ2-3; 13 bases fit TRBD2. The CDR3 contains 20 residues. The germline V gene encodes CDR1 KGHSH and CDR2 LQKENI. V was clipped by 3 bases and J by 0 bases; unmatched bases: 12.

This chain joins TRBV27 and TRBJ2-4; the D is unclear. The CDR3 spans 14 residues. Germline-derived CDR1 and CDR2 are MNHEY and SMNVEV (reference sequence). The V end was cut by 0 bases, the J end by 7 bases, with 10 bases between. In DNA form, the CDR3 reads TGTGCCAGCAGTTTATCGACGGGTTGGAACATTCAGTACTTC. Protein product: CASSLSTGWNIQYF.

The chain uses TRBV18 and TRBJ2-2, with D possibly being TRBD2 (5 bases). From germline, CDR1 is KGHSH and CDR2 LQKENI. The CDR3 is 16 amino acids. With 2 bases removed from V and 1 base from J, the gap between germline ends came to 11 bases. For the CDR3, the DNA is TGTGCCAGCTCACCAAGGACGGGGAAGAACACCGGGGAGCTGTTTTTT. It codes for CASSPRTGKNTGELFF.

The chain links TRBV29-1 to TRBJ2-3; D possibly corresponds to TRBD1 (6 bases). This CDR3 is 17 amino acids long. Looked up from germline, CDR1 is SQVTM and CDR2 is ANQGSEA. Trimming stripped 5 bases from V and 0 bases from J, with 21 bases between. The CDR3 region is CSVQKQPRGYSTDTQYF. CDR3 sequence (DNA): TGCAGCGTTCAGAAACAGCCCAGGGGCTATAGCACAGATACGCAGTATTTT.

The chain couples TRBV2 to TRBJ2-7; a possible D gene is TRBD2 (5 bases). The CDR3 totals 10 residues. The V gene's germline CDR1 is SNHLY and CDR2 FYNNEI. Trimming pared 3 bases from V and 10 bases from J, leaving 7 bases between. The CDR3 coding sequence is TGTGCCAGCAGTGAGAGGGTACAGTACTTC. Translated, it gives CASSERVQYF. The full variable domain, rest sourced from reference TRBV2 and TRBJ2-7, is EPEVTQTPSHQVTQMGQEVILRCVPISNHLYFYWYRQILGQKVEFLVSFYNNEISEKSEIFDDQFSVERPDGSNFTLKIRSTKLEDSAMYFCASSERVQYFGPGTRLTVT.

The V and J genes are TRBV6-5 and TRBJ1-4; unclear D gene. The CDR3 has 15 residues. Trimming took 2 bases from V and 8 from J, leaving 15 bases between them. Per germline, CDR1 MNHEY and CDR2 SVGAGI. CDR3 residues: CASSYRPTGGEKLFF. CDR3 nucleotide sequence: TGTGCCAGCAGTTACCGACCCACGGGTGGGGAAAAACTGTTTTTT.

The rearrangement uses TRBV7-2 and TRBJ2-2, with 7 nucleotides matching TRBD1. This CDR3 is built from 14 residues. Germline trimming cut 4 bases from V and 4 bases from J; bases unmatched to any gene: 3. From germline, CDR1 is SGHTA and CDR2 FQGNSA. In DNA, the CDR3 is TGTGCCAGCAGCTCCCGACAGGGCACCGGGGAGCTGTTTTTT. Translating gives CASSSRQGTGELFF.

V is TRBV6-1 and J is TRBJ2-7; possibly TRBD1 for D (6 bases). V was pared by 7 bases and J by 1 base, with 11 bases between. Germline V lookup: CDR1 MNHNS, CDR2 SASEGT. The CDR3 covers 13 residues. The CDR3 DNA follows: TGTGCCAGCAAAAGACAGGCGTCCTACGAGCAGTACTTC. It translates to CASKRQASYEQYF.

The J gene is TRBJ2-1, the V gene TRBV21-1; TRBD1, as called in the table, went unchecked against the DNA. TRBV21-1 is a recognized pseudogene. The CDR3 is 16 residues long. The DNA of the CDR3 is TGTGCCAGCAGCAGTTGCAACGGACAGGGCTGCAATGAGCAGTTCTTC. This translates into CASSSCNGQGCNEQFF.